The following is a TCR beta chain sequence with its context. The antigen remains undetermined. This CDR3 contains 14 residues. The germline CDR1 and CDR2 sequences are ENHRY and SYGVKD. The V and J ends lost 2 bases and 4 bases, in that order; junction bases with no gene match: 5. Sorted subsets were CFSE-labeled and cultured roughly five days with allogeneic dendritic cells. CD4+ or CD8+ T cells were sorted as naive CD45RA+ or memory CD45RO+. Some clones are missing from TCRdb's copy, which holds only in-frame ones; the method was immunoSEQ multiplex PCR. This table has 18,000 or so clones, around 85% appearing once. This specimen belongs to a study of regulatory dendritic cells for organ transplantation.

Sequencing was done on a sample of memory CD4+ T cells from blood cultured with regulatory dendritic cells. Regarding subset: CD45RO+ memory T cells. The gene calls are TRBV10-3 and TRBJ2-7, with 7 bases that match TRBD2. This clonotype was obtained from a human donor in good health. The CDR3 loop reads CAISEMQGGYEQYF. The CDR3 DNA reads TGTGCCATCAGTGAGATGCAGGGAGGGTACGAGCAGTACTTC.